This is a list of T cell receptor beta chains from one sample in a study of T cell responses to AZD1222 COVID-19 vaccine. Method: immunoSEQ multiplex PCR; TCRdb's copy keeps in-frame clones and lacks some. This repertoire shows about 150,000 clones, roughly 90% found once; its top ten account for 2.5% to 4%. This specimen was peripheral blood, taken on day 0 of AZD1222 vaccination. These receptors were obtained from an adult in good health. Both conserved end residues are part of each CDR3. Fields, in order: CDR3 DNA, CDR3 protein, CDR3 length, clone size, D gene, V gene, J gene. The D gene is left open where the match is weak. Size is stated for part of the rows, as once, few or many counts, or as a class when the clone is expanded.

CDR3 DNA: TGTGCCAGCAGTTACACCCCTGGGGGGCCGAGGGATACGCAGTATTTT; CDR3 protein: CASSYTPGGPRDTQYF; CDR3 length: 16; clone size: -; D gene: -; V gene: TRBV6-5; J gene: TRBJ2-3
CDR3 DNA: TGTGCCAGCAGCCCGACGGCTAGCGGGGGGGTCAAGGAGACCCAGTACTTC; CDR3 protein: CASSPTASGGVKETQYF; CDR3 length: 17; clone size: -; D gene: TRBD2; V gene: TRBV5-4; J gene: TRBJ2-5
CDR3 DNA: TGTGCCAGCAGCCCGCCGGGAGGGAGGAGTAATGAAAAACTGTTTTTT; CDR3 protein: CASSPPGGRSNEKLFF; CDR3 length: 16; clone size: -; D gene: -; V gene: TRBV5-5; J gene: TRBJ1-4
CDR3 DNA: TGTGCCAGCAGCTGGGTTAGCGGGGTGAGGACAGATACGCAGTATTTT; CDR3 protein: CASSWVSGVRTDTQYF; CDR3 length: 16; clone size: -; D gene: TRBD2; V gene: TRBV7-6; J gene: TRBJ2-3
CDR3 DNA: TGTGCCAGCAGCCAAGATCGAGGCCTCAAGGGGATTTGGGAGACCCAGTACTTC; CDR3 protein: CASSQDRGLKGIWETQYF; CDR3 length: 18; clone size: once; D gene: -; V gene: TRBV14; J gene: TRBJ2-5
CDR3 DNA: TGTGCCAGCAGCCTAGGTCTCATAGAGACCCAGTACTTC; CDR3 protein: CASSLGLIETQYF; CDR3 length: 13; clone size: -; D gene: -; V gene: TRBV11-2; J gene: TRBJ2-5
CDR3 DNA: TGTGCCAGCAGCTTAGTTTACACTGAAGCTTTCTTT; CDR3 protein: CASSLVYTEAFF; CDR3 length: 12; clone size: -; D gene: -; V gene: TRBV7-2; J gene: TRBJ1-1
CDR3 DNA: TGCGCCAGCAGCCAAGATTTGGGGACAGTCATTAATTCACCCCTCCACTTT; CDR3 protein: CASSQDLGTVINSPLHF; CDR3 length: 17; clone size: -; D gene: TRBD1; V gene: TRBV4-3; J gene: TRBJ1-6
CDR3 DNA: TGTGCCAGCAGCTTAGGGTTTGGAGATGAGCAGTTCTTC; CDR3 protein: CASSLGFGDEQFF; CDR3 length: 13; clone size: -; D gene: -; V gene: TRBV7-2; J gene: TRBJ2-1
CDR3 DNA: TGTGCCAGCAGTGAACAGCGGGGCGAGCAGTACTTC; CDR3 protein: CASSEQRGEQYF; CDR3 length: 12; clone size: -; D gene: TRBD2; V gene: TRBV2; J gene: TRBJ2-7
CDR3 DNA: TGTGCCAGCTCGCTGGGACAGGGTCGCGAGCAGTACTTC; CDR3 protein: CASSLGQGREQYF; CDR3 length: 13; clone size: -; D gene: TRBD1; V gene: TRBV18; J gene: TRBJ2-7
CDR3 DNA: TGTGCCAGTAGTAGACAGCAAGAGACCCAGTACTTC; CDR3 protein: CASSRQQETQYF; CDR3 length: 12; clone size: -; D gene: -; V gene: TRBV19; J gene: TRBJ2-5
CDR3 DNA: TGCGCCAGCGGGCGGCCGACGGGGGATGTCGATACGCAGTATTTT; CDR3 protein: CASGRPTGDVDTQYF; CDR3 length: 15; clone size: -; D gene: -; V gene: TRBV10-1; J gene: TRBJ2-3
CDR3 DNA: TGCGCCAGCAGTCCTAGGGGGCCTGATCAGCCCCAGCATTTT; CDR3 protein: CASSPRGPDQPQHF; CDR3 length: 14; clone size: -; D gene: TRBD1; V gene: TRBV5-1; J gene: TRBJ1-5
CDR3 DNA: TGTGCCAGCAGTGAACAAAAAAATTCACCCCTCCACTTT; CDR3 protein: CASSEQKNSPLHF; CDR3 length: 13; clone size: -; D gene: -; V gene: TRBV2; J gene: TRBJ1-6
CDR3 DNA: TGTGCCAGCAGCCTACCGGGACAGGCCCCCGTCACCCTCCACTTT; CDR3 protein: CASSLPGQAPVTLHF; CDR3 length: 15; clone size: -; D gene: TRBD1; V gene: TRBV6-2/TRBV6-3; J gene: TRBJ1-6
CDR3 DNA: TGTGCCAGTAGTGTGCGGCAGGGGGCTGAGGCTTTCTTT; CDR3 protein: CASSVRQGAEAFF; CDR3 length: 13; clone size: -; D gene: TRBD1; V gene: TRBV19; J gene: TRBJ1-1
CDR3 DNA: TGCGCCAGCAGCAGGGACCCGGAGAACACCGGGGAGCTGTTTTTT; CDR3 protein: CASSRDPENTGELFF; CDR3 length: 15; clone size: few; D gene: -; V gene: TRBV5-1; J gene: TRBJ2-2
CDR3 DNA: TGTGCCAGCAGCCACGGCCAGGGGGCTGGAAACACCATATATTTT; CDR3 protein: CASSHGQGAGNTIYF; CDR3 length: 15; clone size: once; D gene: TRBD1; V gene: TRBV3-1/TRBV3-2; J gene: TRBJ1-3
CDR3 DNA: TGTGCCAGCAGCCCCCGAGGAGGGGCCGAGCAGTACTTC; CDR3 protein: CASSPRGGAEQYF; CDR3 length: 13; clone size: -; D gene: -; V gene: TRBV7-6; J gene: TRBJ2-7
CDR3 DNA: TGTGCCAGCAGTGAACCCTCAGGTACCCATGAGCAGTTCTTC; CDR3 protein: CASSEPSGTHEQFF; CDR3 length: 14; clone size: many; D gene: -; V gene: TRBV6-1; J gene: TRBJ2-1
CDR3 DNA: TGTGCCACCAGCAGAGTTTCCAGGGCGACTGAAGCTTTCTTT; CDR3 protein: CATSRVSRATEAFF; CDR3 length: 14; clone size: -; D gene: -; V gene: TRBV15; J gene: TRBJ1-1
CDR3 DNA: TGTGCCAGCAGCCTATCGGGGGGCACTGAAGCTTTCTTT; CDR3 protein: CASSLSGGTEAFF; CDR3 length: 13; clone size: -; D gene: -; V gene: TRBV7-8; J gene: TRBJ1-1
CDR3 DNA: TGCGCCAGCAGCCAAGAGTTCCCAGGGGCTAATGAAAAACTGTTTTTT; CDR3 protein: CASSQEFPGANEKLFF; CDR3 length: 16; clone size: -; D gene: -; V gene: TRBV4-1; J gene: TRBJ1-4
CDR3 DNA: TGTGCCAGCAGGGAACAGGGTTTTGTTAGTGGCTACACCTTC; CDR3 protein: CASREQGFVSGYTF; CDR3 length: 14; clone size: once; D gene: -; V gene: TRBV2; J gene: TRBJ1-2
CDR3 DNA: TGTGCCGGCAGCTTAGCGGGTAAAGGCGACTATGGCTACACCTTC; CDR3 protein: CAGSLAGKGDYGYTF; CDR3 length: 15; clone size: -; D gene: -; V gene: TRBV7-2; J gene: TRBJ1-2
CDR3 DNA: TGCGCCAGCAGCCCCACAGGGGGTTTGAGAAACACCATATATTTT; CDR3 protein: CASSPTGGLRNTIYF; CDR3 length: 15; clone size: once; D gene: TRBD1; V gene: TRBV4-1; J gene: TRBJ1-3
CDR3 DNA: TGTGCCAGCAGCCTAGATGGCGGGTCCTCAGCCAAAAACATTCAGTACTTC; CDR3 protein: CASSLDGGSSAKNIQYF; CDR3 length: 17; clone size: -; D gene: -; V gene: TRBV7-3; J gene: TRBJ2-4
CDR3 DNA: TGCGCCAGCAGCTTGGCCATCGGAGGATCGAACACCGGGGAGCTGTTTTTT; CDR3 protein: CASSLAIGGSNTGELFF; CDR3 length: 17; clone size: -; D gene: -; V gene: TRBV5-1; J gene: TRBJ2-2
CDR3 DNA: TGTGCCAGCAATGACAAGGGGGCGCGTAACTATGGCTACACCTTC; CDR3 protein: CASNDKGARNYGYTF; CDR3 length: 15; clone size: -; D gene: TRBD1; V gene: TRBV11-3; J gene: TRBJ1-2
CDR3 DNA: TGTGCCAGCAGCCAATGGGACAGTAGCAATCAGCCCCAGCATTTT; CDR3 protein: CASSQWDSSNQPQHF; CDR3 length: 15; clone size: -; D gene: TRBD1; V gene: TRBV7-2; J gene: TRBJ1-5
CDR3 DNA: TGTGCCAGCAGTGAAAAAGGCCAGCCCCAGCATTTT; CDR3 protein: CASSEKGQPQHF; CDR3 length: 12; clone size: -; D gene: -; V gene: TRBV25-1; J gene: TRBJ1-5
CDR3 DNA: TGTGCCAGCAGCTTAGATCTGGGTAGCAATGAGCAGTTCTTC; CDR3 protein: CASSLDLGSNEQFF; CDR3 length: 14; clone size: -; D gene: -; V gene: TRBV11-3; J gene: TRBJ2-1